Listed below are T cell receptor beta chains from one sample, sequenced in a study of blood T cell repertoires in COVID-19. Profiled with immunoSEQ multiplex PCR; TCRdb holds only in-frame clones, not every one. The table lists around 300,000 clones, around 87% of them singletons, with 1% in the top ten. Specimen: peripheral blood. The origin of the receptors is a man in his forties or fifties with active or convalescent COVID-19. The CDR3 runs from the conserved cysteine through the conserved F or W. D genes are given only for firm matches. Rows may omit the clone size; those that give it use once, few, many or a size class.

v_gene: TRBV6-1; d_gene: TRBD2; j_gene: TRBJ2-5; abundance: -; CDR3nt: TGTGCCAGCAGTGGCCAGGGACTAGCGGGAGTGGGGGAGACCCAGTACTTC; CDR3aa: CASSGQGLAGVGETQYF
v_gene: TRBV7-2; d_gene: TRBD1; j_gene: TRBJ1-1; abundance: -; CDR3nt: TGTGCCAGCAGCCAACAGGGGGTGTACACTGAAGCTTTCTTT; CDR3aa: CASSQQGVYTEAFF
v_gene: TRBV3-1/TRBV3-2; d_gene: -; j_gene: TRBJ2-3; abundance: -; CDR3nt: TGTGCCAGCAGCCAAGACCCTGGCGCCTTAGCTCGAAATACGCAGTATTTT; CDR3aa: CASSQDPGALARNTQYF
v_gene: TRBV18; d_gene: TRBD1; j_gene: TRBJ2-5; abundance: -; CDR3nt: TGTGCCAGCTCACCTAACGCGGGACAGGGGGGAGAGACCCAGTACTTC; CDR3aa: CASSPNAGQGGETQYF
v_gene: TRBV6-6; d_gene: -; j_gene: TRBJ1-2; abundance: -; CDR3nt: TGTGCCAGCAGTCCAGGACCGGAGGGCCGCTATGGCTACACCTTC; CDR3aa: CASSPGPEGRYGYTF
v_gene: TRBV4-3; d_gene: TRBD1; j_gene: TRBJ2-5; abundance: -; CDR3nt: TGCGCCAGCAGCCAAGGAGTCAGGGGGCTCCAAGAGACCCAGTACTTC; CDR3aa: CASSQGVRGLQETQYF
v_gene: TRBV6-6; d_gene: -; j_gene: TRBJ2-7; abundance: -; CDR3nt: TGTGCCAGCAGTTACGAAGCCCCGACAGAGCAGTACTTC; CDR3aa: CASSYEAPTEQYF
v_gene: TRBV13; d_gene: -; j_gene: TRBJ2-7; abundance: -; CDR3nt: TGTGCCAGCAGCTTAAGAAAGCCCGGGGGGCTCTTCTACGAGCAGTACTTC; CDR3aa: CASSLRKPGGLFYEQYF
v_gene: TRBV24-1; d_gene: -; j_gene: TRBJ2-7; abundance: once; CDR3nt: TGTGCCACCAGCCCGCGGGACCGGACCTACGAGCAGTACTTC; CDR3aa: CATSPRDRTYEQYF
v_gene: TRBV15; d_gene: -; j_gene: TRBJ1-6; abundance: few; CDR3nt: TGTGCCACCAGCAGAGGCCGGGACACATTCTCCTATAATTCACCCCTCCACTTT; CDR3aa: CATSRGRDTFSYNSPLHF
v_gene: TRBV27; d_gene: TRBD2; j_gene: TRBJ2-5; abundance: -; CDR3nt: TGTGCCAGCAGTTTAAGGGCTAGCGGGGGGAAGCGGGAGACCCAGTACTTC; CDR3aa: CASSLRASGGKRETQYF
v_gene: TRBV6-1; d_gene: TRBD1; j_gene: TRBJ2-2; abundance: -; CDR3nt: TGTGCCAGCAGTGAACTCACAGGGGCCGGGGAGCTGTTTTTT; CDR3aa: CASSELTGAGELFF
v_gene: TRBV6-5; d_gene: -; j_gene: TRBJ1-3; abundance: -; CDR3nt: TGTGCCAGCTCGGTCAACTCTGGAAACACCATATATTTT; CDR3aa: CASSVNSGNTIYF
v_gene: TRBV7-3; d_gene: TRBD1; j_gene: TRBJ2-5; abundance: -; CDR3nt: TGTGCCAGCAGCATGGGACAGAGCGAGACCCAGTACTTC; CDR3aa: CASSMGQSETQYF
v_gene: TRBV10-3; d_gene: TRBD1; j_gene: TRBJ1-1; abundance: once; CDR3nt: TGTGCCATCAGTGGTCCCGGGACAGACTCCCGAATGAACACTGAAGCTTTCTTT; CDR3aa: CAISGPGTDSRMNTEAFF
v_gene: TRBV2; d_gene: -; j_gene: TRBJ1-2; abundance: -; CDR3nt: TGTGCCAGCAGTGAGATTTCCGGTGCTTACTATGGCTACACCTTC; CDR3aa: CASSEISGAYYGYTF
v_gene: TRBV6-5; d_gene: -; j_gene: TRBJ2-5; abundance: -; CDR3nt: TGTGCCACTTCCCGGGGGAATCAAGAGACCCAGTACTTC; CDR3aa: CATSRGNQETQYF
v_gene: TRBV6-5; d_gene: TRBD2; j_gene: TRBJ2-7; abundance: -; CDR3nt: TGTGCCAGCAGTTACTCGCCGGGACTAGTAGACGAGCAGTACTTC; CDR3aa: CASSYSPGLVDEQYF
v_gene: TRBV6-5; d_gene: TRBD2; j_gene: TRBJ2-2; abundance: -; CDR3nt: TGTGCCAGCAGTTACGCGGGGGGTATTACCGGGGAGCTGTTTTTT; CDR3aa: CASSYAGGITGELFF
v_gene: TRBV4-1; d_gene: TRBD2; j_gene: TRBJ2-5; abundance: -; CDR3nt: TGCGCCAGCAGCCAAGATAGGACTAGCCGAAAAGAGACCCAGTACTTC; CDR3aa: CASSQDRTSRKETQYF
v_gene: TRBV10-3; d_gene: -; j_gene: TRBJ2-6; abundance: -; CDR3nt: TGTGCCATCAGTCCAGGGGGGGCCAACGTCCTGACTTTC; CDR3aa: CAISPGGANVLTF
v_gene: TRBV10-3; d_gene: -; j_gene: TRBJ2-2; abundance: once; CDR3nt: TGTGCCATTCAGGGATATCCCGGGGAGCTGTTTTTT; CDR3aa: CAIQGYPGELFF
v_gene: TRBV29-1; d_gene: -; j_gene: TRBJ1-3; abundance: few; CDR3nt: TGCAGCGTCCAAGACAGTACTGGAAACACCATATATTTT; CDR3aa: CSVQDSTGNTIYF
v_gene: TRBV28; d_gene: TRBD1; j_gene: TRBJ2-3; abundance: -; CDR3nt: TGTGCCAGCAGTACCAGGGACAGGGGGCCCTCGGGTACGCAGTATTTT; CDR3aa: CASSTRDRGPSGTQYF
v_gene: TRBV7-2; d_gene: TRBD2; j_gene: TRBJ2-3; abundance: -; CDR3nt: TGTGCCAGCAGCTTAGCGTATCCAGCGGGGGGGCGGATAGATACGCAGTATTTT; CDR3aa: CASSLAYPAGGRIDTQYF
v_gene: TRBV7-2; d_gene: -; j_gene: TRBJ1-4; abundance: -; CDR3nt: TGTGCCAGCAGCTTTAGGAGGGGATCAACTAATGAAAAACTGTTTTTT; CDR3aa: CASSFRRGSTNEKLFF
v_gene: TRBV21-1; d_gene: -; j_gene: TRBJ2-7; abundance: -; CDR3nt: TGTGCCAGCAGCAAAGCAATGGGGGCCACTTACGAGCAGTACTTC; CDR3aa: CASSKAMGATYEQYF
v_gene: TRBV2; d_gene: -; j_gene: TRBJ1-2; abundance: -; CDR3nt: TGTGCCAGCAGTGACAGTACCTATGGCTACACCTTC; CDR3aa: CASSDSTYGYTF
v_gene: TRBV28; d_gene: -; j_gene: TRBJ1-1; abundance: few; CDR3nt: TGTGCCAGCAGTTTAAACAGGGTTAAGTTCTTT; CDR3aa: CASSLNRVKFF
v_gene: TRBV13; d_gene: -; j_gene: TRBJ1-2; abundance: -; CDR3nt: TGTGCCAGCAGCTTAGTCGGTAGGGAGGGTTATGGCTACACCTTC; CDR3aa: CASSLVGREGYGYTF
v_gene: TRBV4-1; d_gene: -; j_gene: TRBJ1-2; abundance: -; CDR3nt: TGCGCCAGCAGCCAAGACAGGGACTATGGCTACACCTTC; CDR3aa: CASSQDRDYGYTF
v_gene: TRBV15; d_gene: -; j_gene: TRBJ1-3; abundance: -; CDR3nt: TGTGCCACCAGCAGTCCTTTAGCCGGAAACACCATATATTTT; CDR3aa: CATSSPLAGNTIYF
v_gene: TRBV19; d_gene: -; j_gene: TRBJ1-6; abundance: -; CDR3nt: TGTGCCAGTAGTGCCCCAGGGCGCGTAAATTCACCCCTCCACTTT; CDR3aa: CASSAPGRVNSPLHF
v_gene: TRBV7-3; d_gene: TRBD2; j_gene: TRBJ2-3; abundance: -; CDR3nt: TGTGCCAGCAGCTCGGGACTAGCGGGGGGATCAGATACGCAGTATTTT; CDR3aa: CASSSGLAGGSDTQYF
v_gene: TRBV28; d_gene: -; j_gene: TRBJ2-1; abundance: once; CDR3nt: TGTGCCAGCAGCTCCCCGGGGGGCGTCCCTAGCTCCTACAATGAGCAGTTCTTC; CDR3aa: CASSSPGGVPSSYNEQFF
v_gene: TRBV4-1; d_gene: -; j_gene: TRBJ1-1; abundance: -; CDR3nt: TGCGCCAGCAGCCAAGCGGCAGGGTGGGGTCGGAACACTGAAGCTTTCTTT; CDR3aa: CASSQAAGWGRNTEAFF
v_gene: TRBV15; d_gene: TRBD1; j_gene: TRBJ1-2; abundance: -; CDR3nt: TGTGCCACCAGCAGAGATAACTTTGGACAGGGGGGAGGCTACACCTTC; CDR3aa: CATSRDNFGQGGGYTF
v_gene: TRBV9; d_gene: TRBD1; j_gene: TRBJ1-5; abundance: -; CDR3nt: TGTGCCAGCAGTGGAACAGGGGGTGGACAGCCCCAGCATTTT; CDR3aa: CASSGTGGGQPQHF
v_gene: TRBV7-6; d_gene: TRBD1; j_gene: TRBJ2-2; abundance: -; CDR3nt: TGTGCCAGCAGCTTAGAGGCGACAGGGGGCTCCGGGGAGCTGTTTTTT; CDR3aa: CASSLEATGGSGELFF
v_gene: TRBV28; d_gene: TRBD1; j_gene: TRBJ2-7; abundance: -; CDR3nt: TGTGCCAGCGGACAGGGGGCCTACGAGCAGTACTTC; CDR3aa: CASGQGAYEQYF
v_gene: TRBV11-2; d_gene: TRBD1; j_gene: TRBJ2-1; abundance: -; CDR3nt: TGTGCCAGCAGTAGGACAGGAGGTTCCTACAATGAGCAGTTCTTC; CDR3aa: CASSRTGGSYNEQFF
v_gene: TRBV13; d_gene: TRBD1; j_gene: TRBJ1-2; abundance: -; CDR3nt: TGTGCCAGCAGCTTAGGGGGACAGGGGGTGGATGGCTACACCTTC; CDR3aa: CASSLGGQGVDGYTF
v_gene: TRBV28; d_gene: -; j_gene: TRBJ1-5; abundance: -; CDR3nt: TGTGCCAGCAGTTTGGGCAGGGTTACTTTTCCCCCCAATCAGCCCCAGCATTTT; CDR3aa: CASSLGRVTFPPNQPQHF
v_gene: TRBV5-1; d_gene: -; j_gene: TRBJ2-2; abundance: -; CDR3nt: TGCGCCAGCAGCTTGGCAGTCAGTTCGAACACCGGGGAGCTGTTTTTT; CDR3aa: CASSLAVSSNTGELFF
v_gene: TRBV9; d_gene: TRBD1; j_gene: TRBJ1-4; abundance: -; CDR3nt: TGTGCCAGCAGCGTACTAGGTGGGACAGGGGGCGAAAAACTGTTTTTT; CDR3aa: CASSVLGGTGGEKLFF
v_gene: TRBV5-4; d_gene: -; j_gene: TRBJ1-1; abundance: -; CDR3nt: TGTGCCAGCAGCTTGTATCGGCAGGAGAACACTGAAGCTTTCTTT; CDR3aa: CASSLYRQENTEAFF
v_gene: TRBV5-1; d_gene: -; j_gene: TRBJ2-7; abundance: -; CDR3nt: TGCGCCAGCAGCTTGGCGACAGGCCCGACGGAGCAGTACTTC; CDR3aa: CASSLATGPTEQYF
v_gene: TRBV19; d_gene: TRBD2; j_gene: TRBJ2-3; abundance: -; CDR3nt: TGTGCCAGTAGTTCGACTAGCGGGAGGACAGATACGCAGTATTTT; CDR3aa: CASSSTSGRTDTQYF